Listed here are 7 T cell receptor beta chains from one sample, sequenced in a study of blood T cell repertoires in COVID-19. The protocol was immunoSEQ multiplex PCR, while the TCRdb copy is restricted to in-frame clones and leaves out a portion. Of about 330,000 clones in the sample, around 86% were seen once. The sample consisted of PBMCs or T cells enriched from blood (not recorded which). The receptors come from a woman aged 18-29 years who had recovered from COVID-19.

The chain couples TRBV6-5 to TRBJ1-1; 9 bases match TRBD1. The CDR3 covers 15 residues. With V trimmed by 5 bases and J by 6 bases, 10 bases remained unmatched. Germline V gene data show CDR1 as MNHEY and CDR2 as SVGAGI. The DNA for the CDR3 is TGTGCCAGCAGTCCGACCTTAGGACAGGGGCCTGAAGCTTTCTTT. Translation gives CASSPTLGQGPEAFF.

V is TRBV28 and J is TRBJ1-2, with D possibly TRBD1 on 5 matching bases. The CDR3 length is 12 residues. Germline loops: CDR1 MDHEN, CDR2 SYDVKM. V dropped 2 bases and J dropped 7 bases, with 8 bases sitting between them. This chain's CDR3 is CASSLQGRGYTF. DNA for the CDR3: TGTGCCAGCAGTTTACAGGGTCGTGGCTACACCTTC.

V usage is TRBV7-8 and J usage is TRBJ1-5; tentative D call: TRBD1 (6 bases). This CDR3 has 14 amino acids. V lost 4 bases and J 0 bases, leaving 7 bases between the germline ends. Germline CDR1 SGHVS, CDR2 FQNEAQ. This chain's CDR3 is CASSWTDSNQPQHF. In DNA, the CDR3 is TGTGCCAGCAGCTGGACAGATAGCAATCAGCCCCAGCATTTT.

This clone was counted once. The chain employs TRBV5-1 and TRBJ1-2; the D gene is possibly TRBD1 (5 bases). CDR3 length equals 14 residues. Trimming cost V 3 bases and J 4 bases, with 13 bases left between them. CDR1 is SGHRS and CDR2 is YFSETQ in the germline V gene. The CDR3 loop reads CASSSMGGTYGYTF. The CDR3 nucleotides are TGCGCCAGCAGCTCCATGGGGGGGACCTATGGCTACACCTTC.

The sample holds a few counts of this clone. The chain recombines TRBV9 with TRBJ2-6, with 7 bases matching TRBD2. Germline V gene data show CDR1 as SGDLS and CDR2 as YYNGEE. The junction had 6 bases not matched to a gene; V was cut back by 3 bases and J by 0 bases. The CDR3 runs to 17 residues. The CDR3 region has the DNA TGTGCCAGCAGCGGCGGGAGTCCCGTCTCTGGGGCCAACGTCCTGACTTTC. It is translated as CASSGGSPVSGANVLTF.

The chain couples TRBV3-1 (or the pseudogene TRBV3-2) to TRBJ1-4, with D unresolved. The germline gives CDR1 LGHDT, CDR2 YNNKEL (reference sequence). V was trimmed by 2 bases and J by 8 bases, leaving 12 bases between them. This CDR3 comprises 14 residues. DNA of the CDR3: TGTGCCAGCAGCCAAAAGGGAGCCGGGGAAAAACTGTTTTTT. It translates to CASSQKGAGEKLFF.

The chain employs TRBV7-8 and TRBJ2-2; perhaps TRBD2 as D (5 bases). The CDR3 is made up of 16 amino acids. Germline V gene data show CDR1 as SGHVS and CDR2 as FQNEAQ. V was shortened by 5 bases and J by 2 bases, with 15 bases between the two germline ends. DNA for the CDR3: TGTGCCAGCAGCCCCCCCCCAGCGGATAACACCGGGGAGCTGTTTTTT. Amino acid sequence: CASSPPPADNTGELFF.